This T cell receptor (beta chain) was recovered during a study of regulatory T cells in long-lasting Graves disease. The germline CDR1 and CDR2 sequences are DFQATT and SNEGSKA (reference sequence). Unmatched junction bases numbered 7, after V lost 8 bases and J lost 5 bases. CDR3 size: 12 residues. This clonotype was counted ten times or more. Investigators prepared the TCR beta libraries by applying iRepertoire HTBI primers and Arm-PCR of CDR3 regions. MiXCR, applied by TCRdb to the multiplex PCR reads, yields one record per CDR3 protein. The sample carries around 500,000 distinct CDR3 sequences, roughly 13% recorded once. Time point specified: newly diagnosed GD, antithyroid drugs for less than 3 months. From PBMCs, RNA was extracted and then used to make the TCR library. Separately, the same data were catalogued under a study of T cells in Graves' hyperthyroidism and ophthalmopathy.

Specimen: peripheral blood mononuclear cells (PBMCs), collected at new diagnosis, from a patient treated with antithyroid drugs. The source is a young man with Graves disease. The chain employs TRBV20-1 and TRBJ2-3, with 7 bases identical to TRBD2. The CDR3 loop reads CSPRPGGDTQYF. CDR3 sequence (DNA): TGCAGTCCAAGACCGGGGGGAGATACGCAGTATTTT.